This T cell receptor beta chain was sequenced for a study of molecular identifiers for immune sequencing clone quantification. Study-level findings and limits: Clones that had above 20 RNA copies took up over 97% of effector molecules but under 1% in naive cells.

TCRdb re-analysed the PCR reads in MiXCR, keeping a single row per CDR3 protein. The sample consists of roughly 630,000 distinct CDR3 sequences, about 25% of them appearing once. This clonotype appeared many times. Its target is unknown. This sequence originates from a human donor in good health. Some libraries in this study had Jurkat cell RNA spiked in. The sequenced sample consisted of naive CD8+ T cells from blood, with Jurkat cell RNA spiked in. The subset: FACS-sorted CD8+CD4-CCR7+CD45RA+ naive T cells.

The CDR3 sequence: CASSYEGQETQYF. In DNA form, the CDR3 reads TGTGCCAGCAGCTATGAGGGGCAAGAGACCCAGTACTTC. The chain carries TRBV12-3 or TRBV12-4 and TRBJ2-5; D may be TRBD1 or TRBD2 (5 bases each). V dropped 6 bases and J dropped 2 bases, with 10 bases sitting between them. This CDR3 has 13 residues.